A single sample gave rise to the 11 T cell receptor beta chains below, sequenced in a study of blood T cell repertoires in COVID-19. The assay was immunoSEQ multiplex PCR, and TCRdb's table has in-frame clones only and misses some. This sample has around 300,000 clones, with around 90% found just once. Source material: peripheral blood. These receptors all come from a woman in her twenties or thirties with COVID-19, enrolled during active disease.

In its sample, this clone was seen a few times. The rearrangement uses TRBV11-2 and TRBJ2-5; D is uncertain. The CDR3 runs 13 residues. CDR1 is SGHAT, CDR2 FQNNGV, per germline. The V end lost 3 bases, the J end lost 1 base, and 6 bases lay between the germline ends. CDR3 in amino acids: CASSFGSQETQYF. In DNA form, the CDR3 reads TGTGCCAGCAGCTTTGGCAGCCAAGAGACCCAGTACTTC.

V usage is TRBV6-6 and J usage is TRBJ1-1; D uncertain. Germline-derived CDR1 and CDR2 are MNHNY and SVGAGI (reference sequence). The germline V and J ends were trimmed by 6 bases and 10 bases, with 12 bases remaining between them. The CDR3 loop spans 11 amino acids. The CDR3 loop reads CASRSDWGAFF. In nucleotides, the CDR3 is TGTGCCAGCAGGTCGGACTGGGGAGCTTTCTTT.

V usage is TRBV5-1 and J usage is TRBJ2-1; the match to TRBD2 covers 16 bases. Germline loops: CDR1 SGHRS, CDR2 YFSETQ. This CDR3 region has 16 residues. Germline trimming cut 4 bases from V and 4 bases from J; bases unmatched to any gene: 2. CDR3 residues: CASSPGLAGGYNEQFF. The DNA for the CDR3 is TGCGCCAGCAGCCCGGGACTAGCGGGAGGGTACAATGAGCAGTTCTTC.

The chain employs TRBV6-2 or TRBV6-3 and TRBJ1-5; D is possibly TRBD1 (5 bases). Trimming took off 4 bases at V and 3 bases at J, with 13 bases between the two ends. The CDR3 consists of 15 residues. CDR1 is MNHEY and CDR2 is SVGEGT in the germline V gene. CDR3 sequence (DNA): TGTGCCAGCAGTTGGGGCCCAGTCCCCAATCAGCCCCAGCATTTT. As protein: CASSWGPVPNQPQHF.

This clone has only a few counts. CDR3 DNA: TGTGCCAGCAGCGTAGGGCAGGCAGTTGATCAGCCCCAGCATTTT. Its protein product is CASSVGQAVDQPQHF. The chain couples TRBV9 to TRBJ1-5; D is unresolved. Trimming cost V 0 bases and J 5 bases, with 12 bases left between them. The CDR3 has 15 residues. Germline V gene sequence: CDR1 SGDLS, CDR2 YYNGEE.

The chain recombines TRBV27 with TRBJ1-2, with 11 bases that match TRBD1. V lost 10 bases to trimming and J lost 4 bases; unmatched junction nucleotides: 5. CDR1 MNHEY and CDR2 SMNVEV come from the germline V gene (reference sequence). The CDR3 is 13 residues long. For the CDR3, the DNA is TGTGCCACCGGACAGGGGGCTGGCTATGGCTACACCTTC. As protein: CATGQGAGYGYTF.

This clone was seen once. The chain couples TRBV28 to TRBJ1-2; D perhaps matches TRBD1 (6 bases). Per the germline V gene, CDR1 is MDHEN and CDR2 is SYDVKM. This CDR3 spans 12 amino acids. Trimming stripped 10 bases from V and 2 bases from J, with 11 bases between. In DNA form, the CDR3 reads TGTGCCACTTTGCAGGGGAACTATGGCTACACCTTC. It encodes CATLQGNYGYTF.

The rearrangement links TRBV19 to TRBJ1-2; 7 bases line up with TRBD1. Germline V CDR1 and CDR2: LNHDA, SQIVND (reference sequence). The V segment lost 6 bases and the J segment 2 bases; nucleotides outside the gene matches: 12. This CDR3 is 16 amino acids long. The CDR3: CASSRDSGTLNYGYTF. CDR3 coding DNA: TGTGCCAGTAGCCGGGACAGCGGAACCCTAAACTATGGCTACACCTTC.

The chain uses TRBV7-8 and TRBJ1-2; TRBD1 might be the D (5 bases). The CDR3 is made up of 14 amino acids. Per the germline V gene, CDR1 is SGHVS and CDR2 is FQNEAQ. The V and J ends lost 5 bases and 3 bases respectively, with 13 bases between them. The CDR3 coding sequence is TGTGCCAGCAGCCCCATGGGGCTCCACTATGGCTACACCTTC. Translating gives CASSPMGLHYGYTF.

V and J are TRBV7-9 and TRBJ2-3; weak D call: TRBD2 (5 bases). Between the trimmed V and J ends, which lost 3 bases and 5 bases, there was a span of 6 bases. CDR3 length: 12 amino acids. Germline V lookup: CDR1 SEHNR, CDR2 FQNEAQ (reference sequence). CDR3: CASSFGEDTQYF. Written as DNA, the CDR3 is TGTGCCAGCAGCTTCGGGGAAGATACGCAGTATTTT.

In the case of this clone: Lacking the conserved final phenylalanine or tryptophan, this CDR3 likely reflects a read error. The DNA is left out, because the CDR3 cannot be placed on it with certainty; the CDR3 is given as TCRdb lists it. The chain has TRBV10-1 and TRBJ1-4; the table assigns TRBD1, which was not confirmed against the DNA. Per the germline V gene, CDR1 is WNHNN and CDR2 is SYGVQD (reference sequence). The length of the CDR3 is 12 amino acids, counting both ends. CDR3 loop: CASAGQGAGPSV.